This passage covers 6 T cell receptor beta chains from one sample sequenced in a study of blood T cell repertoires in COVID-19. Generated by immunoSEQ multiplex PCR, the TCRdb table keeps only in-frame clones and is missing some. The table lists around 150,000 clones, roughly 90% of them singletons, with around 4.6% in the top ten. Sample: peripheral blood. The receptors were sampled from a man in his thirties or forties with COVID-19, enrolled during active disease.

The chain links TRBV4-1 to TRBJ1-1, with a possible D match to TRBD1 (5 bases). The germline CDR1 and CDR2 sequences are MGHRA and YSYEKL. V was pared by 1 base and J by 1 base, with 16 bases between. The CDR3 contains 17 residues. The CDR3 here is CASSQGYWGRANTEAFF. CDR3 DNA: TGCGCCAGCAGCCAAGGGTATTGGGGCAGGGCGAACACTGAAGCTTTCTTT.

As DNA, the CDR3 is TGTGCCAGCAGCTATAGACAGGGGGCGCGCAATGAGCAGTTCTTC. Translating gives CASSYRQGARNEQFF. The J gene is TRBJ2-1, the V gene TRBV7-9, with 10 bases fitting TRBD1. Looked up from germline, CDR1 is SEHNR and CDR2 is FQNEAQ (reference sequence). V was pared by 4 bases and J by 6 bases, with 6 bases of the junction left unmatched. This CDR3 has 15 amino acids.

The V and J genes are TRBV4-3 and TRBJ2-3, with D unresolved. With 0 bases removed from V and 4 bases from J, the gap between germline ends came to 11 bases. The CDR3 runs to 15 residues. The germline CDR1 and CDR2 sequences are LGHNA and YSLEER. Written as DNA, the CDR3 is TGCGCCAGCAGCCAAGAGTTTGGGCTTTCAGATACGCAGTATTTT. Its translation: CASSQEFGLSDTQYF.

The chain joins TRBV6-5 to TRBJ1-1; 11 positions match TRBD1. The CDR3 is 16 residues long. With V trimmed by 0 bases and J by 6 bases, 6 bases remained unmatched. CDR1 and CDR2 (germline): MNHEY, SVGAGI. The CDR3 DNA follows: TGTGCCAGCAGTTACTCAGGACAGGGGGCGAGGTCTGAAGCTTTCTTT. As protein: CASSYSGQGARSEAFF.

This rearrangement joins TRBV19 to TRBJ1-3; 9 bases fit TRBD1. Germline V gene sequence: CDR1 LNHDA, CDR2 SQIVND (reference sequence). The CDR3 runs 16 residues. V was pared by 6 bases and J by 4 bases, with 10 bases of the junction left unmatched. The CDR3 region is CASRNPGQGRGNTIYF. The CDR3 nucleotides are TGTGCCAGTAGAAATCCGGGACAGGGTCGCGGAAACACCATATATTTT.

The chain is built from TRBV7-9 and TRBJ1-3; D is possibly TRBD1 (6 bases). The V gene's germline CDR1 is SEHNR and CDR2 FQNEAQ (reference sequence). CDR3 length equals 17 residues. V was pared by 2 bases and J by 4 bases, with 18 bases between. This chain's CDR3 is CASSLNRQAFGGNTIYF. The CDR3 bases are TGTGCCAGCAGCTTAAACCGACAGGCCTTCGGGGGAAACACCATATATTTT.